The 12 T cell receptor beta chains below were found in one sample sequenced in a study of PD-L1 blockade in urothelial cancer. Noted time point: peripheral blood 6 weeks after treatment start. The data were produced by immunoSEQ multiplex PCR, yet TCRdb's version contains in-frame clones alone and is incomplete. The repertoire holds 100,000 to 150,000 clones, with roughly 88% as singletons. The sequences come from PBMCs, collected around atezolizumab (anti-PD-L1) treatment. The receptors shown here come from a middle-aged man with urothelial cancer.

V and J are TRBV27 and TRBJ2-7; 11 nucleotides match TRBD1. The CDR3 has 13 residues. V gave up 8 bases and J gave up 6 bases; unmatched junction bases: 6. Germline V CDR1 and CDR2: MNHEY, SMNVEV (reference sequence). CDR3 nucleotides: TGTGCCAGCGTCGGACAGGGGGCCTCCGAGCAGTACTTC. Protein: CASVGQGASEQYF.

V usage is TRBV5-5 and J usage is TRBJ2-7; TRBD1 agrees at 8 bases. Germline V lookup: CDR1 SGHKS, CDR2 YYEKEE (reference sequence). V lost 4 bases and J lost 6; bases outside the gene matches: 12. The CDR3 runs to 15 residues. CDR3 DNA sequence: TGTGCCAGCAGCCCTATCGACAGGGGTAGTCGCGAGCAGTACTTC. Its translation is CASSPIDRGSREQYF.

The chain carries TRBV28 and TRBJ2-4; D gene ambiguous. Germline-derived CDR1 and CDR2 are MDHEN and SYDVKM. The CDR3 extends over 13 amino acids. V lost 6 bases and J lost 11, with 17 bases in between. CDR3 region: CASRREVAWVQYF. CDR3 nucleotide sequence: TGTGCCAGCAGACGAGAGGTCGCGTGGGTTCAGTACTTC.

The V and J genes are TRBV27 and TRBJ1-1; D gene unclear. The CDR3 totals 13 residues. The V end lost 1 base, the J end lost 6 bases, and 9 bases lay between the germline ends. The V gene's germline CDR1 is MNHEY and CDR2 SMNVEV (reference sequence). This CDR3 reads CASSLWAQSEAFF. The CDR3, as DNA: TGTGCCAGCAGTTTATGGGCCCAGTCTGAAGCTTTCTTT.

The chain has TRBV5-6 and TRBJ1-5; TRBD1 agrees at 8 bases. Germline CDR1 and CDR2: SGHDT and YYEEEE. This CDR3 region has 14 residues. Trimming cost V 4 bases and J 0 bases; bases outside gene matches: 0. The CDR3 reads CASSGQGSNQPQHF. Here the CDR3 DNA reads TGTGCCAGCAGCGGACAGGGTAGCAATCAGCCCCAGCATTTT.

V and J are TRBV4-2 and TRBJ2-1; 10 nucleotides match TRBD2. V gave up 0 bases and J gave up 6 bases; unmatched junction bases: 11. The length of the CDR3 is 18 residues. CDR1 and CDR2 (germline): LGHNA, YNFKEQ. The CDR3 DNA reads TGTGCCAGCAGCCAAGATAGCTTAAGCGGGAGGGGCCTCAATGAGCAGTTCTTC. As protein: CASSQDSLSGRGLNEQFF.

V gene TRBV28 combines with J gene TRBJ2-7, with 8 bases matching TRBD1. V lost 5 bases and J lost 2; bases outside the gene matches: 5. The CDR3 sequence is 14 residues long. Per germline, CDR1 MDHEN and CDR2 SYDVKM. The chain's CDR3 is CASSTGTGAYEQYF. CDR3 sequence (DNA): TGTGCCAGCAGTACCGGGACAGGAGCCTACGAGCAGTACTTC.

The V gene is TRBV9, the J gene TRBJ2-3; 8 nucleotides line up with TRBD2. This CDR3 has 15 amino acids. The V gene's germline CDR1 is SGDLS and CDR2 YYNGEE. V shed 6 bases, J shed 4 bases, and the junction held 10 bases outside the gene matches. CDR3 DNA sequence: TGTGCCAGCAACAGAGCGGGAGACTTGGCAGATACGCAGTATTTT. It translates to CASNRAGDLADTQYF.

The rearrangement uses TRBV5-4 and TRBJ2-3, with 12 bases lining up with TRBD2. The V and J ends lost 5 bases and 3 bases, in that order; junction bases with no gene match: 10. This CDR3 is built from 17 residues. Germline-derived CDR1 and CDR2 are SGHNT and YYREEE (reference sequence). CDR3 coding DNA: TGTGCCAGCAGTCTAACGACTAGCGGGAGCTTTACAGATACGCAGTATTTT. Protein: CASSLTTSGSFTDTQYF.

CDR3 residues: CAWTGLADNEQFF. CDR3 in DNA: TGTGCCTGGACAGGACTAGCGGACAATGAGCAGTTCTTC. V usage is TRBV30 and J usage is TRBJ2-1, with TRBD2 matching over 10 bases. Germline CDR1 reads GTSNPN; CDR2 reads SVGIG (reference sequence). Trimming took 4 bases from V and 5 from J; bases not matched to a gene: 2. The CDR3 has 13 amino acids.

The V and J genes are TRBV6-5 and TRBJ2-4; TRBD2 might be the D (6 bases). The CDR3 length is 15 residues. V lost 4 bases and J lost 4, with 14 bases in between. The germline gives CDR1 MNHEY, CDR2 SVGAGI. CDR3 in DNA: TGTGCCAGCAGTTCCGGGACTGGAAATAAAAACATTCAGTACTTC. Translating gives CASSSGTGNKNIQYF.

This clone was recorded only once. The CDR3 loop reads CASSRTGRAFF. CDR3 nucleotide sequence: TGTGCCAGCAGTCGGACAGGGCGAGCTTTCTTT. The chain is built from TRBV28 and TRBJ1-1, with TRBD1 identical over 8 bases. CDR1 MDHEN and CDR2 SYDVKM come from the germline V gene. The CDR3 has 11 amino acids. V shed 5 bases, J shed 10 bases, and the junction held 3 bases outside the gene matches.